This is a list of T cell receptor beta chains from one sample in a study of control samples from healthy donors and cancer patients. Repertoires were generated with immunoSEQ multiplex PCR, while TCRdb's copy carries only in-frame clones and drops some. The sample comprises roughly 100,000 clones, about 90% of which are singletons, and roughly an eighth rests with the top ten. Material: blood. These receptors were obtained from a man in his thirties or forties in good health. CDR3s include the opening cysteine and the closing phenylalanine or tryptophan. The D gene is left open where the match is weak. Expanded clones get a size class; other rows say once, few or many, or leave the size out.

j_call v_call d_call clone_size cdr3_aa cdr3_nt
TRBJ2-7 TRBV27 TRBD1 - CASSRLPQGGYEQYF TGTGCCAGCAGCCGTCTTCCACAGGGGGGCTACGAGCAGTACTTC
TRBJ2-5 TRBV11-3 - - CASSLEGTQYF TGTGCCAGCAGCTTAGAAGGGACCCAGTACTTC
TRBJ1-1 TRBV28 - - CASRTATNTEAFF TGTGCCAGCAGAACCGCGACAAACACTGAAGCTTTCTTT
TRBJ2-1 TRBV11-2 - - CASSLGGHNEQFF TGTGCCAGCAGCTTAGGTGGGCACAATGAGCAGTTCTTC
TRBJ2-7 TRBV12-3/TRBV12-4 - once CASSDGQSYEQYF TGTGCCAGCAGTGACGGACAGTCCTACGAGCAGTACTTC
TRBJ2-7 TRBV15 - - CATSPLKTDTQGEQYF TGTGCCACCAGCCCCCTTAAAACCGATACGCAGGGCGAGCAGTACTTC
TRBJ2-3 TRBV18 TRBD2 - CASSPSGASGSPTDTQYF TGTGCCAGCTCACCATCCGGGGCTAGCGGGAGTCCGACAGATACGCAGTATTTT
TRBJ2-7 TRBV29-1 - - CSVGDLEQYF TGCAGCGTGGGGGATCTGGAGCAGTACTTC
TRBJ2-1 TRBV10-3 TRBD1 - CAISEGGQGIDEQFF TGTGCCATCAGTGAGGGGGGACAGGGCATCGATGAGCAGTTCTTC
TRBJ2-7 TRBV6-1 TRBD1 - CASSEDPGTGVKQYF TGTGCCAGCAGTGAAGACCCCGGGACAGGGGTCAAGCAGTACTTC
TRBJ1-2 TRBV27 TRBD1 - CASSEDRGQGGGYTF TGTGCCAGCAGTGAGGACAGGGGGCAGGGGGGTGGCTACACCTTC
TRBJ1-5 TRBV27 TRBD1 few CASSFRGQGQPQHF TGTGCCAGCAGTTTCCGGGGACAGGGTCAGCCCCAGCATTTT
TRBJ2-2 TRBV19 - few CASSRFYPDTGELFF TGTGCCAGTAGCAGATTCTATCCAGACACCGGGGAGCTGTTTTTT
TRBJ2-1 TRBV5-4 - - CASSPKTGLPYDEQFF TGTGCCAGCAGCCCGAAGACAGGACTACCCTATGATGAGCAGTTCTTC
TRBJ2-2 TRBV7-9 - - CASTQGIGWDGELFF TGTGCCAGCACCCAAGGAATAGGGTGGGACGGGGAGCTGTTTTTT
TRBJ2-1 TRBV6-2/TRBV6-3 - - CASSYHSGDGPYNEQFF TGTGCCAGCAGTTATCATTCGGGGGATGGGCCCTACAATGAGCAGTTCTTC
TRBJ2-7 TRBV27 - - CASSMHGYEQYF TGTGCCAGCAGTATGCACGGCTACGAGCAGTACTTC
TRBJ2-7 TRBV18 TRBD2 - CASSPQNVGVRLAGEEQYF TGTGCCAGCTCACCACAAAACGTTGGGGTGAGACTAGCGGGAGAAGAGCAGTACTTC
TRBJ1-1 TRBV6-1 - - CASSERSARNTEAFF TGTGCCAGCAGTGAGAGATCCGCCAGGAACACTGAAGCTTTCTTT
TRBJ2-5 TRBV19 - - CASSPQPEETQYF TGTGCCAGTAGTCCTCAACCTGAAGAGACCCAGTACTTC
TRBJ2-2 TRBV25-1 TRBD1 - CASSAQTGKNTGELFF TGTGCCAGCAGTGCCCAGACAGGGAAGAACACCGGGGAGCTGTTTTTT
TRBJ1-1 TRBV18 - - CASSPQPLRVNTEAFF TGTGCCAGCTCACCGCAGCCACTAAGGGTGAACACTGAAGCTTTCTTT
TRBJ2-5 TRBV4-2 - few CASSQDIQGGRKTQYF TGTGCCAGCAGCCAAGATATTCAGGGGGGCAGAAAGACCCAGTACTTC
TRBJ1-5 TRBV3-1/TRBV3-2 - - CASSQDGSGMEPQHF TGTGCCAGCAGCCAAGATGGGTCGGGAATGGAGCCCCAGCATTTT
TRBJ1-5 TRBV7-2 - once CASSLGGIGNQPQHF TGTGCCAGCAGCTTAGGGGGTATTGGCAATCAGCCCCAGCATTTT
TRBJ2-1 TRBV10-2 - few CASSEFGRYNEQFF TGCGCCAGCAGTGAGTTCGGACGGTACAATGAGCAGTTCTTC
TRBJ2-7 TRBV27 TRBD2 - CASSTISGFSYEQYF TGTGCCAGCAGTACCATTAGCGGGTTTTCCTACGAGCAGTACTTC
TRBJ2-7 TRBV5-1 - - CASSLDNRVNEQYF TGCGCCAGCAGCTTGGATAACAGGGTCAACGAGCAGTACTTC
TRBJ2-1 TRBV3-1/TRBV3-2 - - CASSQDIIVGEQFF TGTGCCAGCAGCCAAGATATAATAGTGGGTGAGCAGTTCTTC
TRBJ1-2 TRBV7-8 TRBD1 - CASSLDRDGGYTF TGTGCCAGCAGCCTGGACAGGGATGGGGGCTACACCTTC
TRBJ2-5 TRBV20-1 - - CSASPHGAGRWSQYF TGCAGTGCTAGTCCCCACGGGGCGGGGAGATGGTCCCAGTACTTC
TRBJ2-5 TRBV24-1 - few CATSDFSETQYF TGTGCCACCAGTGACTTCTCAGAGACCCAGTACTTC
TRBJ2-1 TRBV13 - - CASSLRGNEQFF TGTGCCAGCAGCTTAAGGGGCAATGAGCAGTTCTTC
TRBJ2-7 TRBV5-1 - - CASNGGRSGEQYF TGCGCCAGCAACGGGGGGCGGAGTGGGGAGCAGTACTTC
TRBJ2-7 TRBV11-2 TRBD2 - CASSQTGTSGIYEQYF TGTGCCAGCAGTCAGACCGGGACTAGCGGGATCTACGAGCAGTACTTC
TRBJ1-5 TRBV5-1 - - CASSQMRTLGNSNQPQHF TGCGCCAGCAGTCAAATGCGCACGTTGGGAAATAGCAATCAGCCCCAGCATTTT
TRBJ2-7 TRBV5-1 - - CASSLGDTSRSYEQYF TGCGCCAGCAGCTTGGGGGACACCTCGCGGTCCTACGAGCAGTACTTC
TRBJ2-7 TRBV11-2 TRBD2 - CASSPRRLAGYEQYF TGTGCCAGCAGCCCTCGGCGCCTAGCGGGCTACGAGCAGTACTTC
TRBJ2-2 TRBV9 - - CASSPMAGRDGELFF TGTGCCAGCAGCCCCATGGCAGGGAGAGACGGGGAGCTGTTTTTT
TRBJ1-5 TRBV9 - - CASSVGVSNQPQHF TGTGCCAGCAGCGTAGGGGTGAGCAATCAGCCCCAGCATTTT
TRBJ2-7 TRBV7-8 TRBD2 once CASSSEGLAYEQYF TGTGCCAGCAGCTCTGAGGGACTAGCCTACGAGCAGTACTTC
TRBJ2-3 TRBV7-9 TRBD2 - CASSRLLAGTDTQYF TGTGCCAGCAGTAGGCTACTAGCGGGCACAGATACGCAGTATTTT
TRBJ2-7 TRBV27 - - CASSLNDGSYEQYF TGTGCCAGCAGTTTAAACGACGGGTCCTACGAGCAGTACTTC
TRBJ2-1 TRBV7-3 TRBD2 - CASSAGGLGYSEQFF TGTGCCAGCAGCGCCGGGGGACTAGGGTACAGTGAGCAGTTCTTC
TRBJ1-4 TRBV7-9 - - CASQLMGATNEKLFF TGTGCCAGCCAGCTCATGGGGGCCACTAATGAAAAACTGTTTTTT
TRBJ1-3 TRBV7-9 - - CASSPEGSGFSGNTIYF TGTGCCAGCAGCCCGGAAGGCTCAGGGTTCTCTGGAAACACCATATATTTT
TRBJ2-3 TRBV5-4 - - CASSSLTGGTDTQYF TGTGCCAGCAGCTCGCTAACGGGGGGCACAGATACGCAGTATTTT
TRBJ2-1 TRBV9 - - CASSGPGNLPNEQFF TGTGCCAGCAGCGGGCCGGGAAACTTACCCAATGAGCAGTTCTTC
TRBJ1-3 TRBV14 - - CASSQDTSGNTIYF TGTGCCAGCAGCCAAGACACCTCTGGAAACACCATATATTTT
TRBJ1-4 TRBV4-3 - - CASSQDNYGVGMGKLFF TGCGCCAGCAGCCAAGATAATTACGGGGTGGGGATGGGAAAACTGTTTTTT
TRBJ2-3 TRBV27 - - CASRHPGVTDTQYF TGTGCCAGCCGCCACCCCGGGGTCACAGATACGCAGTATTTT
TRBJ1-4 TRBV19 TRBD1 - CASSGYRGEKLFF TGTGCCAGTAGTGGCTACAGGGGGGAAAAACTGTTTTTT
TRBJ2-1 TRBV29-1 - - CSVEESSYNEQFF TGCAGCGTTGAGGAAAGCTCCTACAATGAGCAGTTCTTC
TRBJ2-3 TRBV30 TRBD2 - CAWSPGTSVDTQYF TGTGCCTGGAGTCCCGGGACTAGCGTGGATACGCAGTATTTT
TRBJ2-5 TRBV20-1 - - CSARRETQYF TGCAGTGCTAGGAGGGAGACCCAGTACTTC